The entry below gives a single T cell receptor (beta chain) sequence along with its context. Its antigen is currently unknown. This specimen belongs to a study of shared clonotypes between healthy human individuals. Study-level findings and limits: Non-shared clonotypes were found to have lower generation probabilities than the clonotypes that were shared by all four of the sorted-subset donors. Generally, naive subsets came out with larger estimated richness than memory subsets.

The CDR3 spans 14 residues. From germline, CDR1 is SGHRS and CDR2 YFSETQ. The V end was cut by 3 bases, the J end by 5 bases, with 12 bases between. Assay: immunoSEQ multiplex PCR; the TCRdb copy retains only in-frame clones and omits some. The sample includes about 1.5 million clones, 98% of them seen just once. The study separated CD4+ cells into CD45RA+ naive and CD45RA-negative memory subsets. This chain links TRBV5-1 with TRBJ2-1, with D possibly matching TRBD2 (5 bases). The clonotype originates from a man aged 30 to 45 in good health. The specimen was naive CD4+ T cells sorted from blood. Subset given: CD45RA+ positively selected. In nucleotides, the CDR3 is TGCGCCAGCAGCTCTCCGGGGATTAACAATGAGCAGTTCTTC. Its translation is CASSSPGINNEQFF.